The 21 T cell receptor beta chains listed next were all sequenced from one sample in a study of blood T cell repertoires in COVID-19. Produced via immunoSEQ multiplex PCR; TCRdb's table is partial and in-frame only. Of roughly 80,000 clones in the sample, almost 85% are singletons; the top ten hold approximately 12%. The sample taken for sequencing was peripheral blood. All receptors derive from a man aged 80 or over with acute or convalescent COVID-19.

The chain carries TRBV21-1 and TRBJ1-5. TRBV21-1 is recorded as a pseudogene. This CDR3 spans 16 amino acids. Here the CDR3 reads CASSEPSSGGNQPQHF. CDR3 sequence (DNA): TGTGCCAGCAGCGAGCCTAGCTCGGGAGGGAATCAGCCCCAGCATTTT.

The chain combines TRBV19 with TRBJ1-1, with a possible D match to TRBD1 (5 bases). This CDR3 contains 16 residues. Trimming shortened V by 5 bases and J by 5 bases, and 21 bases separated the two germline ends. Germline lookup yields CDR1 LNHDA and CDR2 SQIVND (reference sequence). This CDR3 is CASSHLLAGGRTEAFF. The CDR3 DNA is TGTGCCAGTAGTCATCTCCTCGCGGGGGGTCGAACTGAAGCTTTCTTT.

The rearrangement uses TRBV30 and TRBJ1-1; 8 bases agree with TRBD1. From germline, CDR1 is GTSNPN and CDR2 SVGIG (reference sequence). The trim removed 2 bases at V and 4 bases at J, leaving 6 bases unmatched. The CDR3 extends over 14 amino acids. In DNA form, the CDR3 reads TGTGCCTGGAGTCCGTCAGGGGGCATCACTGAAGCTTTCTTT. It translates to CAWSPSGGITEAFF.

As to this clone: One base away lies a much larger clone, so this may be a sequencing read error. At the DNA level, this CDR3 is encoded by other sequences in the same sample as well. The chain links TRBV6-1 to TRBJ1-3; D may be TRBD1 (5 bases). Germline-derived CDR1 and CDR2 are MNHNS and SASEGT. This CDR3 contains 16 residues. The CDR3 is CASSDLGQGGRNTIYF. In DNA, the CDR3 is TGTGCTAGCAGTGATTTGGGTCAGGGTGGGAGAAACACCATATATTTT.

This rearrangement joins TRBV29-1 to TRBJ1-5; D not resolved. This CDR3 comprises 13 residues. V lost 4 bases and J lost 0, with 7 bases in between. Germline V gene sequence: CDR1 SQVTM, CDR2 ANQGSEA. DNA of the CDR3: TGCAGCGTTGGTAGGAGTAGCAATCAGCCCCAGCATTTT. The encoded protein is CSVGRSSNQPQHF.

The V call is TRBV10-2, the J call TRBJ2-2, with TRBD1 as a possible D gene (5 bases). This CDR3 comprises 14 residues. Trimming pared 6 bases from V and 0 bases from J, leaving 8 bases between. The germline V gene has CDR1 WSHSY and CDR2 SAAADI. In nucleotides, the CDR3 is TGCGCCAGCAGGGAACAGGCGAACACCGGGGAGCTGTTTTTT. Translation gives CASREQANTGELFF.

The chain joins TRBV27 to TRBJ2-7; 8 bases line up with TRBD1. This CDR3 has 13 residues. The V segment lost 7 bases and the J segment 2 bases; nucleotides outside the gene matches: 4. Germline V gives CDR1 MNHEY, CDR2 SMNVEV (reference sequence). The CDR3 sequence: CASMRQGTYEQYF. The CDR3 DNA reads as TGTGCCAGCATGCGACAGGGGACCTACGAGCAGTACTTC.

This chain uses TRBV7-2 with TRBJ1-5; D unresolved. The CDR3 consists of 15 residues. Germline V gene sequence: CDR1 SGHTA, CDR2 FQGNSA. V lost 1 base, J lost 2 bases, and 9 bases lay in between. CDR3 amino acids: CASSLGRSGNQPQHF. In DNA form, the CDR3 reads TGTGCCAGCAGCTTAGGGAGGTCGGGCAATCAGCCCCAGCATTTT.

The CDR3 DNA follows: TGTGCCAGCAGCAATCGACAGGGCTACACCTTC. This translates into CASSNRQGYTF. The chain combines TRBV9 with TRBJ1-2, with a tentative D call TRBD1 (5 bases). With 4 bases removed from V and 8 bases from J, the gap between germline ends came to 9 bases. Germline CDR1 is SGDLS and CDR2 is YYNGEE. The CDR3 is 11 amino acids.

The chain joins TRBV3-1 (or the pseudogene TRBV3-2) to TRBJ1-2, with 7 bases aligning to TRBD1. Germline V gene lookup returns CDR1 LGHDT and CDR2 YNNKEL (reference sequence). The CDR3 loop spans 13 amino acids. Germline trimming cut 6 bases from V and 7 bases from J; bases unmatched to any gene: 8. The CDR3 bases are TGTGCCAGCAGTATAGACAGGGTATTTGGCTACACCTTC. Translating it yields CASSIDRVFGYTF.

This chain joins TRBV18 and TRBJ2-3, with a tentative D call TRBD1 (6 bases). The V gene's germline CDR1 is KGHSH and CDR2 LQKENI. CDR3 length: 16 amino acids. The V gene lost 2 bases and the J gene lost 1 base, with 13 bases spanning the gap. CDR3 amino acids: CASSPRVSGGTDTQYF. The CDR3 DNA reads TGTGCCAGCTCACCAAGGGTATCAGGGGGCACAGATACGCAGTATTTT.

V usage is TRBV6-4 and J usage is TRBJ1-1, with D possibly TRBD1 on 6 matching bases. Germline V gene sequence: CDR1 MRHNA, CDR2 SNTAGT. With 6 bases removed from V and 3 bases from J, the gap between germline ends came to 14 bases. This CDR3 is 14 amino acids long. CDR3: CASSRGVWDTEAFF. CDR3 in DNA: TGTGCCAGCAGCAGGGGTGTGTGGGACACTGAAGCTTTCTTT.

The chain employs TRBV5-1 and TRBJ1-2; 10 positions match TRBD1. CDR1 is SGHRS, CDR2 YFSETQ, per germline. The CDR3 is 13 residues long. Germline trimming cut 6 bases from V and 5 bases from J; bases unmatched to any gene: 4. The CDR3 DNA is TGCGCCAGCACCGGACAGGGGGGATATGGCTACACCTTC. The encoded protein is CASTGQGGYGYTF.

The rearrangement uses TRBV6-5 and TRBJ2-2; perhaps TRBD1 as D (6 bases). CDR3 length: 15 amino acids. Between the trimmed V and J ends, which lost 7 bases and 8 bases, there was a span of 20 bases. CDR1 MNHEY and CDR2 SVGAGI come from the germline V gene. This chain's CDR3 is CASKGDRFTAGELFF. DNA for the CDR3: TGTGCCAGCAAGGGGGACCGCTTTACCGCGGGGGAGCTGTTTTTT.

The rearrangement links TRBV6-5 to TRBJ2-1, with 13 positions matching TRBD2. This CDR3 is 16 amino acids long. V shed 2 bases and J 9 bases; nucleotides not matched to a gene: 7. The V gene's germline CDR1 is MNHEY and CDR2 SVGAGI. CDR3 protein: CASSYVTSGGAGEQFF. CDR3 bases: TGTGCCAGCAGTTACGTCACTAGCGGGGGGGCGGGTGAGCAGTTCTTC.

The J gene is TRBJ1-4, the V gene TRBV6-1, with D uncertain. Germline CDR1 is MNHNS and CDR2 is SASEGT. V lost 2 bases, J lost 8 bases, and 9 bases lay in between. The CDR3 totals 13 residues. CDR3 sequence (DNA): TGTGCCAGCAGTGAACAGACGAGGGAAAAACTGTTTTTT. This translates into CASSEQTREKLFF.

The V gene is TRBV27, the J gene TRBJ1-2; 9 nucleotides agree with TRBD1. V trimming: 4 bases; J trimming: 5 bases; junction bases outside the gene matches: 11. Germline assignment: CDR1 MNHEY and CDR2 SMNVEV (reference sequence). This CDR3 is 16 amino acids long. DNA for the CDR3: TGTGCCAGCAGTTCACGGACAGGGGCGGGTAGTTATGGCTACACCTTC. As protein: CASSSRTGAGSYGYTF.

This chain joins TRBV11-2 and TRBJ2-1; D remains unclear. Trimming removed 2 bases at V and 2 bases at J, with 7 bases between. Germline CDR1 is SGHAT and CDR2 is FQNNGV. This CDR3 region has 14 residues. The CDR3 here is CASSLRQAYNEQFF. CDR3 coding DNA: TGTGCCAGCAGCTTAAGGCAGGCCTACAATGAGCAGTTCTTC.

The V gene is TRBV7-9, the J gene TRBJ1-2; D is perhaps TRBD1 (5 bases). The germline gives CDR1 SEHNR, CDR2 FQNEAQ (reference sequence). The CDR3 runs 14 residues. Trimming took off 1 base at V and 7 bases at J, with 13 bases between the two ends. The CDR3 DNA is TGTGCCAGCAGCTTAGTCCGGGACTCCCCTGGCTACACCTTC. Translated, it gives CASSLVRDSPGYTF. The entire variable domain, with the rest obtained from reference TRBV7-9 and TRBJ1-2, is as follows: DTGVSQNPRHKITKRGQNVTFRCDPISEHNRLYWYRQTLGQGPEFLTYFQNEAQLEKSRLLSDRFSAERPKGSFSTLEIQRTEQGDSAMYLCASSLVRDSPGYTFGSGTRLTVV.

The chain recombines TRBV5-1 with TRBJ1-4; D is unclear. The V gene's germline CDR1 is SGHRS and CDR2 YFSETQ. V was shortened by 1 base and J by 4 bases, with 8 bases between the two germline ends. There are 14 residues in the CDR3. The CDR3 DNA reads as TGCGCCAGCAGCTTGCTGGGGAGTAATGAAAAACTGTTTTTT. Its protein is CASSLLGSNEKLFF.

Here the CDR3 reads CASSLGPRRERTF. Written as DNA, the CDR3 is TGTGCCAGCAGCTTAGGCCCCCGACGGGAGCGAACCTTC. This chain uses TRBV11-3 with TRBJ1-2, with unresolved D. Trimming took 1 base from V and 14 from J, leaving 17 bases between them. Germline V gives CDR1 SGHNT, CDR2 YENEEA. The CDR3 runs 13 residues.